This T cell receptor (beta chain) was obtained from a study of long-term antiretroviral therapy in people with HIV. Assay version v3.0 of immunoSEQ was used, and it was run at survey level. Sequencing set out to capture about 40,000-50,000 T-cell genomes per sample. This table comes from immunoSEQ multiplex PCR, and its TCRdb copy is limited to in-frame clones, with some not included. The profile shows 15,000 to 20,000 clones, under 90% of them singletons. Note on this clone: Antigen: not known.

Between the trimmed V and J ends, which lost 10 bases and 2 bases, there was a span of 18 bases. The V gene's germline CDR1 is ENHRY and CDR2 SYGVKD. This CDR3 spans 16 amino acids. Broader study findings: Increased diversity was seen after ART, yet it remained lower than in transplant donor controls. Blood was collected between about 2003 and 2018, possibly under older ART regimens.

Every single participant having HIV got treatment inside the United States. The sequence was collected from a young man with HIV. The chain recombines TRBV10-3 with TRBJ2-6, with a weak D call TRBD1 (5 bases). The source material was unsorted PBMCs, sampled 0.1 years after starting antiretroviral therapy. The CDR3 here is CATDTGRVAGANVLTF. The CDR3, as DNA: TGTGCCACCGACACTGGCAGGGTCGCTGGGGCCAACGTCCTGACTTTC.